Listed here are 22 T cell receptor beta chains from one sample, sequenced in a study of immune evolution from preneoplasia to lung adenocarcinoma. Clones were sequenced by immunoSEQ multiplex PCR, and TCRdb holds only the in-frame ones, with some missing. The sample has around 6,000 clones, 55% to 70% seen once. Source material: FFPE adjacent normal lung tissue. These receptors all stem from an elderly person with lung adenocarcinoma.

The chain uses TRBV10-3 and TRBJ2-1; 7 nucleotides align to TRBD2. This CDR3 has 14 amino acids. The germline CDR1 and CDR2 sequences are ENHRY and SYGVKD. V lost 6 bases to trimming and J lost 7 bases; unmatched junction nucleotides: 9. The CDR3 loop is CAISRDYEENEQFF. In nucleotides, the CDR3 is TGTGCCATCAGCCGGGACTACGAGGAGAATGAGCAGTTCTTC.

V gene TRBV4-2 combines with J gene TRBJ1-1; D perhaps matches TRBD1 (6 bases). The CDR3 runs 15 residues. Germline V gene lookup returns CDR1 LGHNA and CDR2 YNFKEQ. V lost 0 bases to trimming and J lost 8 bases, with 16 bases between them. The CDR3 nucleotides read TGTGCCAGCAGCCAAGAAGGAGTAGGGGGAGAGGAAGCTTTCTTT. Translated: CASSQEGVGGEEAFF.

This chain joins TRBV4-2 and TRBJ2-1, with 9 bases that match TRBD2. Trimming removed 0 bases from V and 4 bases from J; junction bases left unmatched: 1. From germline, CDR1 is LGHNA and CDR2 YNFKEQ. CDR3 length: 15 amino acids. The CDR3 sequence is CASSQEAGGYNEQFF. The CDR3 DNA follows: TGTGCCAGCAGCCAAGAGGCGGGGGGGTACAATGAGCAGTTCTTC.

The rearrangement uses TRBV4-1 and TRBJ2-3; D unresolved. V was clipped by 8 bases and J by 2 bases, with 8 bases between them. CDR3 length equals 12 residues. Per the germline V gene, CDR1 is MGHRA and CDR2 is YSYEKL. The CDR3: CASSSNTDTQYF. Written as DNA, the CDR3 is TGCGCCAGCTCTTCAAACACAGATACGCAGTATTTT.

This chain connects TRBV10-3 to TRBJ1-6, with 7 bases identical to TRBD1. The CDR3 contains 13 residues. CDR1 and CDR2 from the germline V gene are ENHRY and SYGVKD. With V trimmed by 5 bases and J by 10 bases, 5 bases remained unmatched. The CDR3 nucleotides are TGTGCCATCAGTCCAGGGACAGCCTCACCCCTCCACTTT. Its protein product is CAISPGTASPLHF.

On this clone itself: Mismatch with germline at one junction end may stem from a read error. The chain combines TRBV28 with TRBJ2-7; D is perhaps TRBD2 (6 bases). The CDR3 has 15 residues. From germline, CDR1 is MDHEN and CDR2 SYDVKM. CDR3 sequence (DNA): TGTGTCAGCAGTTTAGCCGGTAGCGGTCCCCCCGAGCAGTACTTC. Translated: CVSSLAGSGPPEQYF. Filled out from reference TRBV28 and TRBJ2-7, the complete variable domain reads DVKVTQSSRYLVKRTGEKVFLECVQDMDHENMFWYRQDPGLGLRLIYFSYDVKMKEKGDIPEGYSVSREKKERFSLILESASTNQTSMYLCVSSLAGSGPPEQYFGPGTRLTVT.

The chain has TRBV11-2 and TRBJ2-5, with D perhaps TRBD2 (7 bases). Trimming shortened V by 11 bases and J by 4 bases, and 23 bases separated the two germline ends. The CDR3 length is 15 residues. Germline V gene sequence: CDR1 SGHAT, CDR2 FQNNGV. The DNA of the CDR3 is TGTGCCTCCCGCAACGGGGGGCAGGAAATAGAGACCCAGTACTTC. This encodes CASRNGGQEIETQYF. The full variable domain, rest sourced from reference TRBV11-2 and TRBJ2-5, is EAGVAQSPRYKIIEKRQSVAFWCNPISGHATLYWYQQILGQGPKLLIQFQNNGVVDDSQLPKDRFSAERLKGVDSTLKIQPAKLEDSAVYLCASRNGGQEIETQYFGPGTRLLVL.

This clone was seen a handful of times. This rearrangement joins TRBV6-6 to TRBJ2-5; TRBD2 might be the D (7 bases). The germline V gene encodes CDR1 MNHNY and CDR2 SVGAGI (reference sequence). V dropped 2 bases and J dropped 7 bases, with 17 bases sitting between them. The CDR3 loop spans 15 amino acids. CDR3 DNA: TGTGCCAGCAGTTACGTGGGGGGGGAGGGGGGGACCCAGTACTTC. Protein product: CASSYVGGEGGTQYF.

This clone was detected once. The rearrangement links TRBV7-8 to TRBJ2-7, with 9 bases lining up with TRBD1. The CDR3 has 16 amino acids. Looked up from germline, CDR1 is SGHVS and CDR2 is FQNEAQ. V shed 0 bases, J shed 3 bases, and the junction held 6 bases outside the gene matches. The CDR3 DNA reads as TGTGCCAGCAGCTTAGCGTCGGGGACAGGGAACTACGAGCAGTACTTC. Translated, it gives CASSLASGTGNYEQYF.

The CDR3 bases are TGTGCCACCAGCAGAGAGGACACAACGGCCGCTGAAGCTTTCTTT. Amino acid sequence: CATSREDTTAAEAFF. This chain joins TRBV15 and TRBJ1-1; the D gene is possibly TRBD1 (5 bases). The CDR3 consists of 15 residues. Germline CDR1 reads LNHNV; CDR2 reads YYDKDF (reference sequence). Trimming removed 0 bases from V and 6 bases from J, with 14 bases in between. Together with reference TRBV15 and TRBJ1-1, the CDR3 gives the full variable domain: DAMVIQNPRYQVTQFGKPVTLSCSQTLNHNVMYWYQQKSSQAPKLLFHYYDKDFNNEADTPDNFQSRRPNTSFCFLDIRSPGLGDTAMYLCATSREDTTAAEAFFGQGTRLTVV.

Here the CDR3 reads CASSQEFPGGESPLHF. The CDR3 DNA reads as TGCGCCAGCAGCCAAGAGTTCCCAGGGGGAGAGTCACCCCTCCACTTT. This rearrangement joins TRBV4-3 to TRBJ1-6, with 7 bases aligning to TRBD1. The CDR3 consists of 16 residues. Germline assignment: CDR1 LGHNA and CDR2 YSLEER. J gave up 10 bases and V 0 bases, and 9 bases lay outside the gene matches.

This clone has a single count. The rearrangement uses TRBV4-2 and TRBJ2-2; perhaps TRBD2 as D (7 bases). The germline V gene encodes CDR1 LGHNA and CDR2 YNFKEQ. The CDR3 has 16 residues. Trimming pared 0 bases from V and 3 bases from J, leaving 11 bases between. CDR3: CASSQETGGYTGELFF. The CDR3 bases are TGTGCCAGCAGCCAAGAGACGGGGGGCTACACCGGGGAGCTGTTTTTT.

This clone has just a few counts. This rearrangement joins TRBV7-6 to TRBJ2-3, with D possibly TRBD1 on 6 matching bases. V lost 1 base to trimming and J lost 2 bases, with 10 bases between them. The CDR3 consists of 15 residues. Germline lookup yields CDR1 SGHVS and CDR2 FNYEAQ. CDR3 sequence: CASSLVGDNTDTQYF. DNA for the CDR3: TGTGCCAGCAGCTTAGTGGGGGACAACACAGATACGCAGTATTTT.

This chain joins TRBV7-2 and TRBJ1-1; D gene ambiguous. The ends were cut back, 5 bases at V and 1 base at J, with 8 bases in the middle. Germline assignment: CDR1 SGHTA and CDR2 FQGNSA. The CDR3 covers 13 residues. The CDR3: CASSSGTNTEAFF. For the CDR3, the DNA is TGTGCCAGCAGCAGCGGAACGAACACTGAAGCTTTCTTT.

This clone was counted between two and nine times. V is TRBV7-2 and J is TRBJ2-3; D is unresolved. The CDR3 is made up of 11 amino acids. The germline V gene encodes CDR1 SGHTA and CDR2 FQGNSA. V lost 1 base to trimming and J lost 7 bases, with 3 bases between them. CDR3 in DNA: TGTGCCAGCAGCTTAGACAATACGCAGTATTTT. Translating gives CASSLDNTQYF.

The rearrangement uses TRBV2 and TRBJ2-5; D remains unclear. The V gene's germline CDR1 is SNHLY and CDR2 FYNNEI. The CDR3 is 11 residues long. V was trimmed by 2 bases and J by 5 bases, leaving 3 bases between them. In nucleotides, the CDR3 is TGTGCCAGCAGTGAATGGGAGACCCAGTACTTC. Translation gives CASSEWETQYF.

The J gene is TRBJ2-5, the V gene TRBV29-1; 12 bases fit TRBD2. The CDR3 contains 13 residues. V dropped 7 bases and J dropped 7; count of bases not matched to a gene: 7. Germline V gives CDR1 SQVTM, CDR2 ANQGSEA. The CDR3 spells CSGGLAGTRTQYF. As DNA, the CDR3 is TGCAGCGGCGGACTAGCGGGGACTAGGACCCAGTACTTC.

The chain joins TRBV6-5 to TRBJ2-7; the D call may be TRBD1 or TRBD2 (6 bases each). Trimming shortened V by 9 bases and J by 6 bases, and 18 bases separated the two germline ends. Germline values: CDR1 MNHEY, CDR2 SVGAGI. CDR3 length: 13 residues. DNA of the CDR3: TGTGCCAGTCAACCGGGACACGGGGGCGAGCAGTACTTC. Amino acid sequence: CASQPGHGGEQYF.

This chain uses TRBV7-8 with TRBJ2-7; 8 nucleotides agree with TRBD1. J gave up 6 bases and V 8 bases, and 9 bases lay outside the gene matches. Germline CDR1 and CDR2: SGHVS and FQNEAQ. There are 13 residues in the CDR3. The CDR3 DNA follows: TGTGCCAGCGGACAGGGTCGTGGTCTCGAGCAGTACTTC. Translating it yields CASGQGRGLEQYF.

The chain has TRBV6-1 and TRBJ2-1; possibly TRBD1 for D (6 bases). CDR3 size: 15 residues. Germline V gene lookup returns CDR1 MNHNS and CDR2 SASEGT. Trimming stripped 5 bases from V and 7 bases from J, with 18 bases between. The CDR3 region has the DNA TGTGCCAGCAGTAGCACCGGGACACCGGGAAATGAGCAGTTCTTC. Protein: CASSSTGTPGNEQFF.

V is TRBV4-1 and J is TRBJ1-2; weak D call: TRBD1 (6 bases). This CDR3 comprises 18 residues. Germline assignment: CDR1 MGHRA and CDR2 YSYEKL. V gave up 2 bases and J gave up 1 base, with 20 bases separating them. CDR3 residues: CASSQPSRGPSFNYGYTF. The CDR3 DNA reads TGCGCCAGCAGCCAACCTAGCAGGGGCCCGAGCTTTAACTATGGCTACACCTTC.

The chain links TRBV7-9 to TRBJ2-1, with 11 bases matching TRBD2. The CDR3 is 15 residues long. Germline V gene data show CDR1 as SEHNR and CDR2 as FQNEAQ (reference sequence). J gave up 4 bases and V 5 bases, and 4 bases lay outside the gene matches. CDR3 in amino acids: CASSQGLADYNEQFF. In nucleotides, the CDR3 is TGTGCCAGCAGCCAGGGACTAGCGGATTACAATGAGCAGTTCTTC.